This T cell receptor beta chain is from a study of spatial heterogeneity in lung cancer (dated by TCRdb to about 2019). The study in broad terms: Beta-chain transcripts were consistently detected in greater numbers than alpha-chain transcripts, which likely reflects a higher abundance of beta-chain transcripts. TCR repertoire features were related to nonsynonymous mutation counts determined by whole-exome sequencing of tumor tissue. In the raw uncorrected reads, each unique combination of TCR and UMI appeared on average more than ten times. The study quantitatively compared TCR alpha and beta repertoires across multiple tumor regions, matched nontumor lung and blood in non-small cell lung cancer. Both alpha and beta chains were TCR-sequenced in 200 or so tumor regions, under 85 matched nontumor lung samples and 45 to 60 PBMC samples obtained at surgery.

Read against the paper, the sample's time point label means: sample taken at primary tumor resection. For TCR sequencing, whole RNA was extracted from tumor and nontumor lung tissue, or from cryopreserved PBMC samples, and no cell sorting was done. Donors were under 95 patients with early-stage, untreated non-small cell lung cancer from the lung TRACERx cohort. Only patients with enough RNA available from two or more tumor regions were chosen for TCR sequencing. Library generation was performed with 5' RACE. TCRdb names NextSeq 500 as the instrument used. In the TCR library protocol, a unique molecular identifier was attached to each TCR cDNA molecule so that PCR and sequencing errors could be corrected. In the source study's methods: TCR identification, UMI-based error correction and CDR3 extraction were all carried out with Decombinator tools. Expanded TCRs were defined as those above a frequency of 2 per 1,000, corresponding to the top 1% of the tumor frequency distribution. Renyi diversity was calculated using the R vegan package after each repertoire was subsampled 100 times to 5,000 TCRs. To build CDR3 similarity networks, amino acid triplet string-kernel similarity was used, and CDR3s were connected when their pairwise similarity was above 0.82. TCRdb redid the processing of the public reads, applying fastp at Q25 and MiXCR, and retained in-frame beta chains. Entries are consolidated by CDR3 protein sequence, retaining the most common genes and DNA. The V and J calls come from TCRdb's annotation, not from the publication. Recorded for this sample are more than 65,000 distinct CDR3 sequences; approximately 12% of them occurred a single time. The leading ten clones occupy 4.6% of the sample.

Relative to germline, V is 3 bases shorter and J is 4 bases shorter, with 13 bases between their ends. CDR1 DFQATT and CDR2 SNEGSKA were looked up in the germline V gene (reference sequence). The CDR3 runs 13 residues from the cysteine to the phenylalanine. The sequence is cut down to CDR3 DNA, 39 bases in frame from base 1. Broader findings and caveats from the paper: Additional single-cell paired TCR alpha and beta sequencing was considered necessary to confirm, at a functional level, the hypothesis that regional TCRs recognize regional mutations. Ubiquitous expanded tumor TCRs were found in blood more often at tumor resection than at routine follow-up.

Remarks on this clonotype: It lacks a known antigen. Base qualities are not at hand, and no much larger clone is one base apart.

The source material was PBMCs, sampled at surgery. The chain is assembled from TRBV20-1 and TRBJ2-7; the D gene is perhaps TRBD2, from 6 matching bases. The receptor was isolated from a male donor with early-stage non-small cell lung cancer. The CDR3 protein is CSASSAGSYEQYF. The DNA sequence is given as TGCAGTGCTAGCTCGGCGGGGTCGTACGAGCAGTACTTC.